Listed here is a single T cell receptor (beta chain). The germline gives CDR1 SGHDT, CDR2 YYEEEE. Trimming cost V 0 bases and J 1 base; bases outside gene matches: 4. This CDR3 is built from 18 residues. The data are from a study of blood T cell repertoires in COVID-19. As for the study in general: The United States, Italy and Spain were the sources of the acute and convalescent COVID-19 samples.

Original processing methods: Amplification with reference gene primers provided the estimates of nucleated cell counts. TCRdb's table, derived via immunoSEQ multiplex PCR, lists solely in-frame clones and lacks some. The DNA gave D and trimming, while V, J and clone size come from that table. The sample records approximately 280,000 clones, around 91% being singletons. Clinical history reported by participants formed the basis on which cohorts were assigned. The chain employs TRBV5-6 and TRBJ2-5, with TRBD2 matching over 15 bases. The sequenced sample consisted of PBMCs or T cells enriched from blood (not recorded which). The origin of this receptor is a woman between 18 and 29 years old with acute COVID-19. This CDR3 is CASSLGTSGRAPQETQYF. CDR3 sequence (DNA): TGTGCCAGCAGCTTGGGGACTAGCGGGAGGGCCCCCCAAGAGACCCAGTACTTC. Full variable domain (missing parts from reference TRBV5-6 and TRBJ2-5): DAGVTQSPTHLIKTRGQQVTLRCSPKSGHDTVSWYQQALGQGPQFIFQYYEEEERQRGNFPDRFSGHQFPNYSSELNVNALLLGDSALYLCASSLGTSGRAPQETQYFGPGTRLLVL.